Presented here are 17 T cell receptor beta chains from one specimen sequenced in a study of CD8+ T cells in alopecia areata (dated by TCRdb to about 2018). Pooled mouse cutaneous lymph node cells were stained for CD4, CD8alpha, NKG2D, NKG2ACE and other markers, then sorted on a BD Influx. Library preparation used the immunoSEQ multiplex PCR assay. To provide template for TCR sequencing, every sample had RNA extracted and reverse transcribed into cDNA. The table was pulled from immuneACCESS by TCRdb, which kept in-frame rearrangements only. Such tables lose some clones; where checked, under half of the loss comes from unresolved V genes, and the rest has no known cause. Across this sample, roughly 260,000 clones were tabulated and none appeared just once. The ten biggest clones cover more than 1% of the sample. Sequencing was done on a sample of CD4+ T cells sorted from a lymph node. The receptors stem from a C3H/HeJ mouse with alopecia areata. Regarding MHC type, mice of this strain are H2-k.

This clone has more than one count but fewer than ten. All gene names here are mouse names. The read terminates 4 residues ahead of where the CDR3 ends, so the germline J gene completes it. Other DNA sequences within the sample encode an identical CDR3. The V call is TRBV1, the J call TRBJ2-7; tentative D call: TRBD1 (6 bases). This CDR3 spans 14 amino acids. The germline gives CDR1 NSQYPW, CDR2 LRSPGD (reference sequence). V lost 0 bases and J 2 bases, leaving 8 bases between the germline ends. Partial CDR3 DNA: TGCACCTGCAGTGCAGATCAGGGGACCTAT. Its translation: CTCSADQGTY. The CDR3 as a whole reads CTCSADQGTYEQYF.

This clone appeared a few times. The gene symbols are mouse symbols. Read coverage stops 4 residues before the CDR3 terminus; the germline J gene supplies the remainder. The V call is TRBV13-3, the J call TRBJ2-5, with TRBD1 identical over 7 bases. The length of the CDR3 is 14 residues. In germline, CDR1 is NNHDY, CDR2 SYVADS. The chain's CDR3 is CASTLDREKDTQYF. The sequenced CDR3 bases are TGTGCCAGCACCCTCGACAGGGAGAAAGAC.

For this clone: Gene names are mouse gene names. The CDR3 extends 4 residues past the end of the read, so its final part is completed from the germline J gene. Different DNA sequences within this sample yield the same CDR3. The V gene is TRBV13-1, the J gene TRBJ2-3, with 9 bases that match TRBD1. J lost 1 base, V lost 5 bases, and 2 bases had no gene match. The CDR3 contains 14 residues. In germline, CDR1 is NSHNY, CDR2 SYGAGN. The CDR3 loop is CASRRTGGAETLYF. The covered CDR3 bases are TGTGCCAGCAGAAGGACAGGGGGTGCAGAA.

This clone was recorded a few times. The germline and genes are mouse ones. The CDR3 end lies 4 residues beyond the end of the read and is filled in from the germline J gene. This chain uses TRBV14 with TRBJ2-5; 7 positions agree with TRBD1. The CDR3 has 15 residues. V shed 4 bases and J 0 bases; nucleotides not matched to a gene: 5. Germline V gives CDR1 SGHDT, CDR2 FRDEAV. CDR3 DNA, as far as it was read: TGTGCCAGCAGTGATACGGGACAGAACCAAGAC. Its translation is CASSDTGQNQD. The entire CDR3 reads CASSDTGQNQDTQYF.

With respect to this clone: Genes and germline are mouse. The CDR3 protein is CTCSAGGGAYAEQFF. Partial CDR3 DNA: TGCACCTGCAGTGCAGGGGGGGGCGCTTATGCT. The chain has TRBV1 and TRBJ2-1; 8 bases are a match to TRBD2. The CDR3 goes on 4 residues after the read ends, and that part is filled in from the germline J gene. V trimming: 1 base; J trimming: 4 bases; junction bases outside the gene matches: 3. CDR3 size: 15 residues. Germline V lookup: CDR1 NSQYPW, CDR2 LRSPGD (reference sequence). The full variable domain, in which reference TRBV1 and TRBJ2-1 provide the parts outside the CDR3, is VTLLEQNPRWRLVPRGQAVNLRCILKNSQYPWMSWYQQDLQKQLQWLFTLRSPGDKEVKSLPGADYLATRVTDTELRLQVANMSQGRTLYCTCSAGGGAYAEQFFGPGTRLTVL.

This clone was observed a few times. The gene symbols are mouse symbols. The CDR3 end lies 4 residues beyond the end of the read and is filled in from the germline J gene. Other DNA sequences from this sample encode an identical CDR3 as well. The genes are TRBV13-3 and TRBJ2-5; D might be TRBD1 (5 bases). Germline V gene sequence: CDR1 NNHDY, CDR2 SYVADS. This CDR3 contains 12 residues. CDR3 protein: CASSDQGDTQYF. The sequenced CDR3 bases are TGTGCCAGCAGTGATCAGGGAGAC.

Worth noting for this clone: Each gene name is a mouse one. The sequence runs out 4 residues before the end of the CDR3; the remainder is reconstructed from the germline J gene. The chain combines TRBV1 with TRBJ2-1, with 8 bases that match TRBD2. Germline V gives CDR1 NSQYPW, CDR2 LRSPGD (reference sequence). Germline trimming cut 0 bases from V and 3 bases from J; bases unmatched to any gene: 4. The CDR3 extends over 16 amino acids. The CDR3 sequence: CTCSADLGGAYAEQFF. The covered CDR3 bases are TGCACCTGCAGTGCAGATCTGGGGGGCGCCTATGCT.

The sample holds a few counts of this clone. Germline and genes here are mouse. The read ends 4 residues early relative to the CDR3; the germline J gene fills the gap. Other DNA sequences in the sample encode the same CDR3. The chain combines TRBV31 with TRBJ1-2; tentative D call: TRBD1 (6 bases). The CDR3 has 13 residues. Trimming pared 0 bases from V and 2 bases from J, leaving 7 bases between. CDR1 and CDR2 from the germline V gene are GKSSPN and SITVG. The CDR3 sequence: CAWSLTGNSDYTF. Partial CDR3 DNA: TGTGCCTGGAGTCTAACAGGGAACTCC.

In regard to this clone: Each gene name is a mouse one. The read terminates 4 residues ahead of where the CDR3 ends, so the germline J gene completes it. The gene calls are TRBV13-1 and TRBJ2-4; 9 positions agree with TRBD2. The germline V gene has CDR1 NSHNY and CDR2 SYGAGN. CDR3 length equals 15 residues. V dropped 2 bases and J dropped 1; count of bases not matched to a gene: 2. CDR3 bases read: TGTGCCAGCAGTGAGGGACTGGGCCGTCAAAAC. This sequence encodes CASSEGLGRQN. The full CDR3 sequence reads CASSEGLGRQNTLYF.

This clone was picked up a small number of times. Germline and genes: mouse. The read comes to an end 4 residues before the CDR3 does, leaving the germline J gene to fill in the end. The genes are TRBV31 and TRBJ1-2; 8 bases align to TRBD1. The germline V gene encodes CDR1 GKSSPN and CDR2 SITVG. The junction had 6 bases not matched to a gene; V was cut back by 5 bases and J by 4 bases. This CDR3 comprises 13 residues. The chain's CDR3 is CAWGRGRGSDYTF. CDR3 DNA, as far as it was read: TGTGCCTGGGGCAGGGGGCGCGGCTCC.

As concerns this clone: Mouse names are used for the genes. The read ends 4 residues shy of where the CDR3 ends; the end is completed using the germline J gene. The chain is built from TRBV1 and TRBJ1-1; 12 positions agree with TRBD1. This CDR3 contains 15 residues. Germline loops: CDR1 NSQYPW, CDR2 LRSPGD (reference sequence). V gave up 4 bases and J gave up 4 bases; unmatched junction bases: 4. The CDR3 sequence: CTCSEGTGGGTEVFF. The CDR3 bases that were read are TGCACCTGCAGTGAGGGGACAGGGGGCGGCACA. The full variable domain, completed using reference TRBV1 and TRBJ1-1, is VTLLEQNPRWRLVPRGQAVNLRCILKNSQYPWMSWYQQDLQKQLQWLFTLRSPGDKEVKSLPGADYLATRVTDTELRLQVANMSQGRTLYCTCSEGTGGGTEVFFGKGTRLTVV.

This clone was observed a handful of times. Genes and germline are mouse. The sequence runs out 4 residues before the end of the CDR3; the remainder is reconstructed from the germline J gene. The gene calls are TRBV17 and TRBJ2-7; TRBD2 aligns across 8 bases. Germline values: CDR1 MNHDT, CDR2 YYDKIL. This CDR3 region has 14 residues. The V and J ends lost 5 bases and 0 bases, in that order; junction bases with no gene match: 3. The CDR3 DNA, read in part, is TGTGCTAGCAGTGACTGGGGTCTCTCCTAT. This sequence encodes CASSDWGLSY. The full CDR3 sequence reads CASSDWGLSYEQYF.

This clone was picked up a small number of times. These gene names are mouse names. The read ends 3 residues before the CDR3 terminus; that terminus is restored from the germline J gene. The rearrangement joins TRBV1 to TRBJ1-6; D ambiguous. TRBJ1-6 is an open reading frame, and its role is uncertain. CDR3 length: 15 residues. Germline V gene lookup returns CDR1 NSQYPW and CDR2 LRSPGD (reference sequence). Trimming stripped 0 bases from V and 5 bases from J, with 8 bases between. Partial CDR3 DNA: TGCACCTGCAGTGCAGATTGGTCAAATAATTCGCCC. This sequence encodes CTCSADWSNNSP. In full, the CDR3 reads CTCSADWSNNSPLYF.

Notes on this clone: Genes and germline come from the mouse. The CDR3 extends 4 residues past the end of the read, so its final part is completed from the germline J gene. V usage is TRBV19 and J usage is TRBJ2-7, with 9 nucleotides matching TRBD1. This CDR3 comprises 13 residues. The V gene's germline CDR1 is FNHDT and CDR2 SITEND (reference sequence). CDR3 loop: CASRTGGRNEQYF. The part of the CDR3 DNA that was read is TGTGCCAGCAGAACAGGGGGCAGAAAT.

In this sample, this clone turned up a few times. The listed genes are named as in mouse. The CDR3 end is not reached by the read, which stops 4 residues before it; the germline J gene fills it in. This sequence joins TRBV5 and TRBJ2-5; 7 nucleotides align to TRBD2. Germline values: CDR1 LGHNA, CDR2 YNLKQL (reference sequence). This CDR3 has 14 amino acids. Incomplete CDR3 DNA: TGTGCCAGCAGCCAAGTCCTGGGGGAAGAC. This codes for CASSQVLGED. In full, the CDR3 is CASSQVLGEDTQYF.

The table lists this clone with a few counts. All gene names here are mouse names. CDR3 sequence reads: CASSEEGADTGQLYF. Incomplete CDR3 DNA: TGTGCCAGCAGTGAGGAGGGGGCCGACACCGGG. The chain uses TRBV13-3 and TRBJ2-2; tentatively, D is TRBD1 (7 bases). The sequenced fragment ends 4 residues before the CDR3 boundary, so the rest is inferred from the germline J gene. Germline CDR1 NNHDY, CDR2 SYVADS. The CDR3 loop spans 15 amino acids. Trimming cost V 2 bases and J 3 bases, with 11 bases left between them.

A few counts support this clone. Gene names denote mouse genes. The read ends 4 residues early relative to the CDR3; the germline J gene fills the gap. The same CDR3 can be traced to other DNA sequences in this sample. V is TRBV13-2 and J is TRBJ2-5, with a possible D match to TRBD2 (6 bases). This CDR3 comprises 13 residues. Germline CDR1 reads NNHNN; CDR2 reads SYGAGS (reference sequence). The CDR3 sequence: CASGGRTEDTQYF. The DNA read from the CDR3 is TGTGCCAGCGGTGGCCGGACTGAAGAC.